What follows is one T cell receptor beta chain and its context. The clone's antigen remains unknown. Base quality data are lacking; no much larger clone is found one base away. The library was made by the immunoSEQ multiplex PCR assay. A mixture of 60 forward primers for TCR Vbeta segments and 13 reverse primers for TCR Jbeta segments was used in the multiplex PCR. The CDR3 region of rearranged TCR beta genes was amplified from genomic DNA with a multiplex PCR assay. The amplified TCR beta libraries were sequenced on the Illumina HiSeq System as 87-base-pair reads. In the paper's pipeline: A later analysis tallied roughly 78 million unique TCR beta chains across the roughly 610 repertoires, and approximately 9.9 million of those chains were shared by two or more donors. Raw reads were error-corrected and collapsed into unique sequences with a nearest-neighbor algorithm that merged closely related sequences to remove PCR and sequencing errors. CDR3 sequences were aligned to IMGT reference sequences to assign V, D and J gene segments. For a sequence to be retained, a match of at least six nucleotides to both a V gene segment and a J gene segment was required. A rearrangement counted as productive if the CDR3 had no stop codons and remained in frame with V and J, and every other rearrangement counted as non-productive. Following IMGT convention, CDR3 was defined as the stretch from the second conserved V-encoded cysteine to the conserved J-encoded phenylalanine. The earlier analysis of approximately 500 of the donors excluded sequences that lacked an unambiguous match to a single V gene segment. In an earlier analysis of around 600 of the donors, V segments were called functional above 56.7% productive rearrangements and were called segregating when the between-donor standard deviation exceeded 5%. A statistical classification framework was built to diagnose cytomegalovirus status from the catalog of TCR beta chain sequences. A later analysis assigned V and J genes by comparing TCR nucleotide sequences with IMGT/GENE-DB human TR gene sequences. A later analysis assigned CDR3 sequences and most-parsimonious VDJ recombination scenarios with the TCRdist pipeline. In a later analysis, every TCR beta chain was defined by the combination of its CDR3 amino acid sequence and its V-gene family, and reads without a unique V-gene family were dropped. To address suspected cross-contamination and a sequencing artifact, a later analysis removed several hundred highly shared, low-generation-probability nucleotide sequences. In a later analysis, a clonal expansion index was calculated for each public chain from normalized within-repertoire ranks of inferred template counts. In a later analysis, generation probabilities were computed with a VDJ recombination model fitted to out-of-frame rearrangements, and the resulting probabilities were checked against IGoR. In a later analysis, hypergeometric tests were used to score TCR-TCR, TCR-HLA and TCR-CMV co-occurrence, with a repertoire-size bias correction applied to TCR pairs. False discovery rates were estimated in a later analysis by permuting HLA or CMV assignments 20 times. In a later analysis, co-occurring TCRs were grouped using DBSCAN, and TCRdist sequence similarity was added for clustering within HLA-allele-positive subsets. Co-occurrence clustering excluded repertoires with fewer than 30,000 or more than 120,000 public chains, plus five with anomalous nucleotide sharing. Not all clones reach the TCRdb copy of this immuneACCESS table, which keeps in-frame sequences only. Checked studies attribute under half of the gap to unresolved V genes and leave the rest unexplained. The DNA gave D and trimming, while V, J and clone size come from that table. For this sample there are about 120,000 clones; roughly 80% appear just once. The top ten constitute around 3.7% of the sample.

The data stem from a study of cytomegalovirus exposure and HLA in healthy donors (dated by TCRdb to between 2016 and 2019). Notes on the research overall: In an earlier analysis of 587 of the donors, around 290 Gb of sequence data and just under 120 million unique TCR beta sequences from roughly 190 million T cells were reported. Class I and class II HLA loci were covered by the typing at four-digit resolution. Along with the approximately 700-subject first cohort, a separate validation cohort of around 120 different subjects was used. Roughly 320 gigabases of sequencing data and around 88 million unique TCR sequences made up an early release that covered over 550 HLA-typed donors. Typing coverage varied by locus: about 620-640 donors for A, B, C, DRB1 and DQB1; approximately 500 for DQA1; over 600 for DPA1; 450 to 480 for DPB1. The study combined high-throughput TCR immunosequencing, statistical association of individual TCRs with disease status, and machine learning to predict cytomegalovirus infection status. An earlier analysis of around 580 of the donors used high-throughput TCR beta sequencing to judge whether each TCR beta V gene segment behaved as functional or pseudogenic. In a later analysis, previously published TCR beta repertoires from hundreds of donors were re-analyzed and high-resolution HLA genotyping was added so that TCR occurrence patterns could be studied. Across 300 to 400 genotyped donors of the cohort, an average of roughly 200,000 unique TCR beta nucleotide sequences per donor were sequenced, and approximately 17% of those sequences were non-productive. The study was designed to test whether signatures of past pathogen exposure could be identified by cataloging public T cell receptors. The study profiled the T cell repertoires of about 720 subjects by immunosequencing and related them to cytomegalovirus serostatus. A later genetic analysis took genome-wide SNP genotypes for about 55% of the roughly 700 donors and used that subset as a discovery cohort. Roughly five DR-DQ haplotypes were treated as single units for association and clustering because of strong linkage in the cohort. The later analysis used no new phenotypic data to find candidate immune exposures, relying instead on TCR beta sequences and their occurrence across donors. Alongside the repertoire data, information on donor age, sex, ethnicity and CMV serostatus was compiled. All discovery cohort repertoires had been generated using a single sequencing platform. Of the approximately 400 genotyped donors, 81% were placed in the genetic ancestry cluster associated with self-reported Caucasian donors. What the research found in general, with its limitations: In a later genetic analysis, fewer N-insertions in productive TCRs were reported among donors in an Asian-associated ancestry cluster than the approximately 710-donor mean. A further reported finding was that TCR beta sequences accurately predicted the HLA-A and HLA-B alleles for most subjects in the first cohort. In a later analysis, some 17,000 TCR beta sequences were associated with specific HLA alleles at a false discovery rate of 0.05. According to the authors, the approach could potentially be generalized to other disease states and immunological phenotypes. The cohort was sequenced for TCR beta chains only, and without alpha or paired-chain data the features that could be detected were limited. Three of the identified cytomegalovirus-associated TCR beta chains were confirmed in vitro to be specific for cytomegalovirus antigens. The classifier was reported to diagnose cytomegalovirus status with high specificity and sensitivity in both the original cohort and the validation cohort. In a later analysis, the rate of TCR association differed among HLA loci, with DRB1 alleles having the most associated TCRs and HLA-C alleles having the fewest. V-gene and J-gene trimming of TCR beta chains was associated with a missense DCLRE1C variant in a later genetic analysis, and the association was replicated in an independent cohort. In a later analysis, HLA-associated TCR beta chains showed more clonal expansion and lower generation probabilities than non-associated chains that were equally common. Roughly 17 rarely observed V segments, including chromosome 9 orphons, were excluded from the earlier analysis of 550 to 700 of the donors because counts were too low. For the cohort, immune exposure information was limited to CMV serostatus. Linkage disequilibrium might explain the correlated functional status among segregating V segments, but an unknown experimental factor could not be ruled out. HLA typing was unavailable for some donors at each locus, so association tests used only the typed subset. A cluster of highly shared sequence variants was judged likely to represent a technical artifact of the sequencing pipeline. The 87-base-pair reads could not distinguish some IMGT-functional V segments, including TRBV6-2 and TRBV6-3, so those segments were excluded. Sequencing depth was assumed to be roughly uniform across donors in the presence/absence analyses, though that assumption may not hold. According to a later analysis, most CMV-associated TCR beta chains appeared to be HLA-restricted, and the HLA associations seemed to be driven largely by CMV exposure. While some public TCRs were present in many individuals, most TCR sequences turned up only very rarely across donors. When HLA alleles, especially DR and DQ, strongly co-occurred, TCR associations were difficult to assign to individual alleles. A total of 150 to 200 TCR beta chains were listed by the study as associated with cytomegalovirus. In a later analysis, several top co-occurrence clusters were reported to appear linked to parvovirus B19, influenza, CMV and Epstein-Barr virus. An earlier analysis of several hundred of the donors showed that most TCR beta V segments appeared in productive rearrangements either about 90% or about 30% of the time, which broadly matched IMGT annotations.

For this chain, trimming is 5 bases at the V end and 0 bases at the J end, and the number of junction bases without a gene match is 7. The CDR3 starts with the cysteine, ends with the phenylalanine, and has 16 residues. Just the 48-base CDR3 DNA is kept, in frame starting at base 1. CDR1 SGHTA and CDR2 FQGNSA are derived from the germline V gene. In total, 600 or so healthy bone marrow donors made up the cohort. At the time of sampling, every cohort member was nominally healthy, though immune exposures that went unrecorded were likely present. The donor was CMV seronegative and belonged to the group of around 400 seronegative cohort members. Each donor provided a peripheral blood sample, and peripheral blood mononuclear cells were used for TCR beta sequencing. Genomic DNA was extracted from the blood cell samples with the Qiagen DNeasy Blood Extraction Kit.

The TCR was taken from a woman aged 40 to 50 in good health and CMV-seronegative. The sequence is built from TRBV7-2 and TRBJ2-4; TRBD2 matches 7 bases in the middle. Specimen: PBMCs. The CDR3 reads as follows: CASSTGLNLAKNIQYF. The nucleotide sequence reads as follows: TGTGCCAGCAGCACGGGACTAAACCTAGCCAAAAACATTCAGTACTTC.